One and the same sample provided the 23 T cell receptor beta chains below, sequenced in a study of graft-versus-host responses after intestinal transplantation. No antigen has been assigned to these receptors. Repertoires were generated with immunoSEQ multiplex PCR, while TCRdb's copy carries only in-frame clones and drops some. The table shows just under 85,000 clones, with approximately 90% occurring only once. Sequenced here: unstimulated CD8+ T cells sorted from spleen or lymph node cells, sampled before transplant. These receptors originate from a human donor who was the organ donor for an intestinal transplant.

This clone occurred once. V usage is TRBV11-2 and J usage is TRBJ2-1, with TRBD2 as a possible D gene (6 bases). The V end lost 0 bases, the J end lost 0 bases, and 18 bases lay between the germline ends. Germline V gene lookup returns CDR1 SGHAT and CDR2 FQNNGV. The CDR3 is 19 amino acids. DNA of the CDR3: TGTGCCAGCAGCTTAGACCGATTTCTAGCGTCAAGCTCCTACAATGAGCAGTTCTTC. Encoded protein: CASSLDRFLASSSYNEQFF.

This clone was picked up a small number of times. The chain recombines TRBV29-1 with TRBJ2-7; 12 nucleotides agree with TRBD1. This CDR3 spans 12 amino acids. Trimming cost V 6 bases and J 9 bases; bases outside gene matches: 6. Germline CDR1 reads SQVTM; CDR2 reads ANQGSEA. CDR3 nucleotide sequence: TGCAGCGTGGGGGGGACAGGGGGCGGGCAGTACTTC. Translating it yields CSVGGTGGGQYF.

As regards this clone: At one end, the junction sequence differs from germline, possibly due to a read error. The chain links TRBV7-7 to TRBJ1-2; D not certain. The CDR3 length is 11 residues. Germline values: CDR1 SSHAT, CDR2 FNYEAQ (reference sequence). The chain's CDR3 is CASTPLYGYTF. In nucleotides, the CDR3 is TGTGCTAGCACCCCCCTATATGGCTACACCTTC.

V is TRBV4-1 and J is TRBJ1-5; D perhaps matches TRBD1 (5 bases). CDR1 and CDR2 from the germline V gene are MGHRA and YSYEKL. The length of the CDR3 is 15 residues. V lost 4 bases and J lost 0, with 10 bases in between. The CDR3 coding sequence is TGCGCCAGCAGCCGAGACAGAAATAGCAATCAGCCCCAGCATTTT. Translating it yields CASSRDRNSNQPQHF.

The chain's CDR3 is CASSLSSQRNTEAFF. CDR3 nucleotides: TGTGCCAGCAGTTTAAGTAGTCAACGGAACACTGAAGCTTTCTTT. This chain uses TRBV27 with TRBJ1-1; D gene unclear. Trimming removed 2 bases from V and 1 base from J, with 11 bases in between. The CDR3 is 15 amino acids. CDR1 is MNHEY and CDR2 is SMNVEV in the germline V gene (reference sequence).

V gene TRBV2 combines with J gene TRBJ1-1; D gene ambiguous. The CDR3 totals 13 residues. V was clipped by 4 bases and J by 1 base, with 7 bases between them. Looked up from germline, CDR1 is SNHLY and CDR2 is FYNNEI. In DNA, the CDR3 is TGTGCCAGCAGTGCCGAGGGGAACACTGAAGCTTTCTTT. Translated: CASSAEGNTEAFF.

This rearrangement joins TRBV5-1 to TRBJ2-7; D ambiguous. The germline V and J ends were trimmed by 4 bases and 2 bases, with 16 bases remaining between them. Germline loops: CDR1 SGHRS, CDR2 YFSETQ. The CDR3 spans 15 residues. CDR3 bases: TGCGCCAGCAGCGAGTATATTGGGCGGACCTACGAGCAGTACTTC. Encoded protein: CASSEYIGRTYEQYF.

The V call is TRBV7-1, the J call TRBJ1-2; D gene ambiguous. TRBV7-1 carries the ORF label, with uncertain function. This CDR3 comprises 17 residues. V was trimmed by 5 bases and J by 4 bases, leaving 23 bases between them. CDR3 nucleotide sequence: TGTGCCAGCAGCATGCCTGATAACGAGGGAAAGACCTATGGCTACACCTTC. The encoded protein is CASSMPDNEGKTYGYTF.

The chain carries TRBV28 and TRBJ2-5; a weak D match, TRBD2 (5 bases). V shed 1 base and J shed 0 bases, with 9 bases lying between them. The CDR3 extends over 15 amino acids. CDR1 and CDR2 from the germline V gene are MDHEN and SYDVKM. In nucleotides, the CDR3 is TGTGCCAGCAGTTTATCGGGGTGGAACCAAGAGACCCAGTACTTC. Translating gives CASSLSGWNQETQYF.

The chain couples TRBV30 to TRBJ1-2; 9 bases are shared with TRBD1. Germline V CDR1 and CDR2: GTSNPN, SVGIG (reference sequence). V lost 1 base, J lost 3 bases, and 12 bases stayed unmatched. The CDR3 is made up of 17 amino acids. The CDR3 DNA sequence: TGTGCCTGGAGTGACCCCGTCCTCCGACAGGGGGACTATGGCTACACCTTC. The encoded protein is CAWSDPVLRQGDYGYTF.

The chain has TRBV9 and TRBJ1-3, with unresolved D. This CDR3 region has 12 residues. V was clipped by 3 bases and J by 7 bases, with 8 bases between them. Per germline, CDR1 SGDLS and CDR2 YYNGEE. The CDR3 DNA reads as TGTGCCAGCAGCGCCGGTTTGAACACCATATATTTT. This codes for CASSAGLNTIYF.

The count of this clone is one. The genes are TRBV6-5 and TRBJ1-2; tentative D call: TRBD1 (5 bases). Trimming cost V 3 bases and J 4 bases, with 12 bases left between them. Germline CDR1 reads MNHEY; CDR2 reads SVGAGI. There are 14 residues in the CDR3. Here the CDR3 reads CASSYQGSAYGYTF. In DNA, the CDR3 is TGTGCCAGCAGTTATCAGGGATCTGCCTATGGCTACACCTTC.

The V and J genes are TRBV9 and TRBJ2-1, with 8 positions matching TRBD1. CDR3 length equals 11 residues. Germline-derived CDR1 and CDR2 are SGDLS and YYNGEE. The V and J ends lost 9 bases and 14 bases, in that order; junction bases with no gene match: 10. CDR3 sequence (DNA): TGTGCCAACAAGCCGGGACAGGCCAAGTTCTTC. This sequence encodes CANKPGQAKFF.

The sample holds a few counts of this clone. The chain links TRBV7-2 to TRBJ1-2; D remains unclear. CDR1 SGHTA and CDR2 FQGNSA come from the germline V gene. The germline V and J ends were trimmed by 5 bases and 4 bases, with 5 bases remaining between them. The CDR3 contains 11 residues. The DNA for the CDR3 is TGTGCCAGCAGCCCTCTCTATGGCTACACCTTC. Translation: CASSPLYGYTF.

The chain links TRBV5-5 to TRBJ2-5, with a tentative D call TRBD2 (5 bases). Gene TRBJ2-7 matches the end of the DNA better, so the J call may be wrong. Germline CDR1 is SGHKS and CDR2 is YYEKEE (reference sequence). CDR3 length: 13 residues. CDR3 loop: CASSADGTYEQYF. CDR3 in DNA: TGTGCCAGCAGCGCGGACGGGACCTACGAGCAGTACTTC.

This clone was seen only a few times. This chain joins TRBV29-1 and TRBJ2-3; TRBD1 agrees at 7 bases. V shed 6 bases and J 1 base; nucleotides not matched to a gene: 4. Germline CDR1 and CDR2: SQVTM and ANQGSEA. The CDR3 runs 13 residues. The CDR3 DNA is TGCAGCGTCGACAGGGATGGCACAGATACGCAGTATTTT. Translated, it gives CSVDRDGTDTQYF.

The chain carries TRBV5-5 and TRBJ2-7, with D tentatively TRBD1 (6 bases). CDR1 is SGHKS and CDR2 is YYEKEE in the germline V gene (reference sequence). Trimming shortened V by 7 bases and J by 2 bases, and 13 bases separated the two germline ends. This CDR3 spans 13 amino acids. This CDR3 reads CASAHRETYEQYF. The DNA of the CDR3 is TGTGCCAGCGCACACAGGGAAACCTACGAGCAGTACTTC.

This chain links TRBV5-5 with TRBJ1-1, with D uncertain. CDR1 and CDR2 from the germline V gene are SGHKS and YYEKEE (reference sequence). The CDR3 is 15 residues long. Trimming took 4 bases from V and 3 from J, leaving 16 bases between them. CDR3 sequence (DNA): TGTGCCAGCAGCCTGCCGCCATATACTCACACTGAAGCTTTCTTT. This codes for CASSLPPYTHTEAFF.

This clone was observed once. The J gene is TRBJ1-1, the V gene TRBV4-1; no definite D call. Per germline, CDR1 MGHRA and CDR2 YSYEKL. The CDR3 is 15 amino acids. Trimming shortened V by 0 bases and J by 5 bases, and 13 bases separated the two germline ends. The CDR3 coding sequence is TGCGCCAGCAGCCAAGATTCTCGATTTGGGACTGAAGCTTTCTTT. This codes for CASSQDSRFGTEAFF.

This chain joins TRBV19 and TRBJ2-7, with D tentatively TRBD1 (5 bases). Germline CDR1 LNHDA, CDR2 SQIVND (reference sequence). V gave up 5 bases and J gave up 5 bases, with 25 bases separating them. The length of the CDR3 is 17 residues. CDR3 loop: CASSFGQGAGYRDEQYF. CDR3 nucleotides: TGTGCCAGTAGTTTCGGACAAGGGGCAGGGTATAGGGACGAGCAGTACTTC. The full variable domain, in which reference TRBV19 and TRBJ2-7 provide the parts outside the CDR3, is DGGITQSPKYLFRKEGQNVTLSCEQNLNHDAMYWYRQDPGQGLRLIYYSQIVNDFQKGDIAEGYSVSREKKESFPLTVTSAQKNPTAFYLCASSFGQGAGYRDEQYFGPGTRLTVT.

This clone has only a few counts. The chain combines TRBV6-1 with TRBJ2-1; a possible D gene is TRBD2 (5 bases). Per the germline V gene, CDR1 is MNHNS and CDR2 is SASEGT. The V and J ends lost 2 bases and 10 bases respectively, with 12 bases between them. The CDR3 has 13 amino acids. The CDR3 loop reads CASSELAPIEQFF. As DNA, the CDR3 is TGTGCCAGCAGTGAACTAGCCCCCATCGAGCAGTTCTTC.

Details on this clone: Its ends do not fully match the called genes, so a read error is possible. The chain is built from TRBV15 and TRBJ1-4; 9 bases are a match to TRBD1. The germline V gene has CDR1 LNHNV and CDR2 YYDKDF (reference sequence). This CDR3 is 16 amino acids long. In DNA, the CDR3 is TGTGCCACCAGCGGAGACAGGGGGGGCACTAATGAAAAACTGTTTTTT. This encodes CATSGDRGGTNEKLFF.

The genes are TRBV4-1 and TRBJ1-3, with D possibly matching TRBD1 (5 bases). This CDR3 is 20 amino acids long. Germline values: CDR1 MGHRA, CDR2 YSYEKL. The ends were cut back, 1 base at V and 1 base at J, with 23 bases in the middle. The CDR3 spells CASSQVRSGWGSSSGNTIYF. The CDR3, as DNA: TGCGCCAGCAGCCAAGTTCGCAGTGGATGGGGGTCTTCTTCTGGAAACACCATATATTTT.